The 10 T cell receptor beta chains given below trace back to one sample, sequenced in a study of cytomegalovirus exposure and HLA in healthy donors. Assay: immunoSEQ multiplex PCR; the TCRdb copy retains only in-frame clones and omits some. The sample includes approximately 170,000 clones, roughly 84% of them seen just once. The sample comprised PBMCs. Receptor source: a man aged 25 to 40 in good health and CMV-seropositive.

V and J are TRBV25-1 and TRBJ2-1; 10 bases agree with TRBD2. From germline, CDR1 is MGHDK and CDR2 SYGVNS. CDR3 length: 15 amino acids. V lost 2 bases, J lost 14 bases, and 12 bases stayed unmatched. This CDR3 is CASSEKLAGSDVEFF. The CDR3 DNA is TGTGCCAGCAGTGAAAAACTAGCGGGGTCCGATGTCGAGTTCTTC. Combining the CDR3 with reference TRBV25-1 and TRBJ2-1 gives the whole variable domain EADIYQTPRYLVIGTGKKITLECSQTMGHDKMYWYQQDPGMELHLIHYSYGVNSTEKGDLSSESTVSRIRTEHFPLTLESARPSHTSQYLCASSEKLAGSDVEFFGPGTRLTVL.

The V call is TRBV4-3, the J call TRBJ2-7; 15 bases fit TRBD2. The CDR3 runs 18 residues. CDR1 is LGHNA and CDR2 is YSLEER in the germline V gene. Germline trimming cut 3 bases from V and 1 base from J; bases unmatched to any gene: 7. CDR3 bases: TGCGCCAGCAGCCAGGCCTCCGGGACTAGCGGGGGGTCCTACGAGCAGTACTTC. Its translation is CASSQASGTSGGSYEQYF.

The DNA for the CDR3 is TGTGCCAGCAGTCGCGGAGGAGGTCGTAATTCACCCCTCCACTTT. It is translated as CASSRGGGRNSPLHF. V and J are TRBV6-6 and TRBJ1-6; D is uncertain. CDR1 is MNHNY, CDR2 SVGAGI, per germline (reference sequence). Trimming pared 5 bases from V and 6 bases from J, leaving 14 bases between. The CDR3 has 15 amino acids.

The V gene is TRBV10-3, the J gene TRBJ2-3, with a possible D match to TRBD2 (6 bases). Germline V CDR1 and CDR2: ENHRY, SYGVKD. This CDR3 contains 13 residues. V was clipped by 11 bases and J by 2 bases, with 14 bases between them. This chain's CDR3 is CASRRDFTDTQYF. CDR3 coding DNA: TGTGCCTCGCGTCGGGACTTCACAGATACGCAGTATTTT.

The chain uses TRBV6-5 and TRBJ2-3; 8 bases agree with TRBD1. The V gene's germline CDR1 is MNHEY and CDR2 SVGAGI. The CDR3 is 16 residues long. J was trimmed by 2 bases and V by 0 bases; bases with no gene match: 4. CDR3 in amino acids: CASSYSHRGVTDTQYF. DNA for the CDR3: TGTGCCAGCAGTTACTCCCACAGGGGGGTCACAGATACGCAGTATTTT.

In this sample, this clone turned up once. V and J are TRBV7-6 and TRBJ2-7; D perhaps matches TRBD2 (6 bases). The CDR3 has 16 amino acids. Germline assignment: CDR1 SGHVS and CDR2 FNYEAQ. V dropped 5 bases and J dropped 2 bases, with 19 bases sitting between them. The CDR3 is CASSLLGGDDTYEQYF. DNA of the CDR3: TGTGCCAGCAGCCTCTTGGGCGGGGACGATACCTACGAGCAGTACTTC.

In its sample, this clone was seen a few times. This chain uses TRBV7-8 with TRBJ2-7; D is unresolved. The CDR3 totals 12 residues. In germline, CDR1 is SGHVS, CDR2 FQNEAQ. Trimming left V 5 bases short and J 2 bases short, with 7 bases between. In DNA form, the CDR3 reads TGTGCCAGCAGCCCCCCGGCCTACGAGCAGTACTTC. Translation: CASSPPAYEQYF.

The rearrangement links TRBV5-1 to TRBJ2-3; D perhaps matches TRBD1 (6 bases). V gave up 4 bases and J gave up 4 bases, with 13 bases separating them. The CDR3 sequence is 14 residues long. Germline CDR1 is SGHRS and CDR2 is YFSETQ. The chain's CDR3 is CASSLGQKADTQYF. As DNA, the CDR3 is TGCGCCAGCAGCCTCGGACAGAAGGCAGATACGCAGTATTTT. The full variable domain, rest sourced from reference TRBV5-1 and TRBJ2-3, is KAGVTQTPRYLIKTRGQQVTLSCSPISGHRSVSWYQQTPGQGLQFLFEYFSETQRNKGNFPGRFSGRQFSNSRSEMNVSTLELGDSALYLCASSLGQKADTQYFGPGTRLTVL.

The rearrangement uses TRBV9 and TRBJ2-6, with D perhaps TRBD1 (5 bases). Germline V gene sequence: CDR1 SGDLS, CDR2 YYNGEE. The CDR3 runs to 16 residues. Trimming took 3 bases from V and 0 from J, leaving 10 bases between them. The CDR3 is CASSGTTPSGANVLTF. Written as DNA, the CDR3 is TGTGCCAGCAGCGGGACAACCCCCTCTGGGGCCAACGTCCTGACTTTC.

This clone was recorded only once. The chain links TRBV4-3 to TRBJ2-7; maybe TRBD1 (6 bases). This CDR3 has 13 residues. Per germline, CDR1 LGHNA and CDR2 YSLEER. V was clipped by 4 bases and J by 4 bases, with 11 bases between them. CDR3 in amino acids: CASSPYTGYEQYF. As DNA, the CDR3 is TGCGCCAGCAGCCCCTATACAGGGTACGAGCAGTACTTC.